One sample yielded the 5 T cell receptor beta chains listed below, sequenced in a study of blood T cell repertoires in COVID-19. Sequencing was performed with immunoSEQ multiplex PCR; in TCRdb, only in-frame clones are kept and a portion is missing. The top ten clones hold approximately 0.65% of a sample with about 440,000 clones, 80% to 95% of them seen once. Specimen: PBMCs or T cells enriched from blood (not recorded which). The receptors were gathered from a man aged 18 to 29 who had recovered from COVID-19.

This clone has a single count. The gene calls are TRBV10-3 and TRBJ1-1; 7 nucleotides match TRBD1. V lost 9 bases, J lost 8 bases, and 9 bases stayed unmatched. The germline V gene encodes CDR1 ENHRY and CDR2 SYGVKD. This CDR3 is built from 12 residues. CDR3 sequence: CAIRQGVGEAFF. The CDR3 nucleotides are TGTGCCATTCGACAGGGAGTTGGGGAAGCTTTCTTT.

The chain uses TRBV18 and TRBJ1-4; TRBD1 might be the D (5 bases). Trimming left V 5 bases short and J 0 bases short, with 10 bases between. Germline lookup yields CDR1 KGHSH and CDR2 LQKENI. The CDR3 is made up of 15 amino acids. CDR3 sequence reads: CASSYDRATNEKLFF. In DNA, the CDR3 is TGTGCCAGCTCATACGACAGAGCAACTAATGAAAAACTGTTTTTT.

The gene calls are TRBV3-1 (or the pseudogene TRBV3-2) and TRBJ2-5, with D perhaps matching TRBD1 (6 bases). Germline V lookup: CDR1 LGHDT, CDR2 YNNKEL (reference sequence). CDR3 length: 15 residues. V lost 5 bases to trimming and J lost 5 bases, with 18 bases between them. CDR3: CASSAQLQGRETQYF. CDR3 DNA sequence: TGTGCCAGCAGCGCCCAATTACAGGGCCGGGAGACCCAGTACTTC.

This chain connects TRBV6-2 or TRBV6-3 to TRBJ1-2, with 8 bases that match TRBD1. CDR1 and CDR2 (germline): MNHEY, SVGEGT. The CDR3 sequence is 16 residues long. J was trimmed by 6 bases and V by 0 bases; bases with no gene match: 9. Here the CDR3 reads CASSYSGRGRGHGYTF. CDR3 nucleotides: TGTGCCAGCAGTTACTCAGGTCGGGGCAGGGGGCATGGCTACACCTTC.

This rearrangement joins TRBV6-6 to TRBJ1-6, with D possibly matching TRBD1 (5 bases). The CDR3 totals 13 residues. Trimming took off 6 bases at V and 8 bases at J, with 11 bases between the two ends. Germline CDR1 is MNHNY and CDR2 is SVGAGI (reference sequence). The CDR3 loop is CASRAGGDSPLHF. Here the CDR3 DNA reads TGTGCCAGCAGAGCGGGGGGGGATTCACCCCTCCACTTT.